The 22 T cell receptor beta chains below come from one sample, sequenced in a study of cytomegalovirus exposure and HLA in healthy donors. Profiled with immunoSEQ multiplex PCR; TCRdb holds only in-frame clones, not every one. The sample has 150,000 to 200,000 clones, more than 80% seen once; the top ten hold roughly 3%. The sample comprised PBMCs. Source of these receptors: a woman aged 18-35 years in good health and CMV-seropositive.

The chain joins TRBV7-2 to TRBJ2-3; perhaps TRBD2 as D (6 bases). The V and J ends lost 3 bases and 4 bases respectively, with 14 bases between them. CDR3 length: 15 amino acids. Germline V gene lookup returns CDR1 SGHTA and CDR2 FQGNSA. Here the CDR3 DNA reads TGTGCCAGCAGCTTTCAGTCTAGCGCGGCAGATACGCAGTATTTT. This sequence encodes CASSFQSSAADTQYF.

V usage is TRBV18 and J usage is TRBJ2-1, with TRBD2 identical over 11 bases. J lost 0 bases, V lost 1 base, and 14 bases had no gene match. Germline V gives CDR1 KGHSH, CDR2 LQKENI. The CDR3 totals 21 residues. CDR3 sequence (DNA): TGTGCCAGCTCACCACTGAGGAGTGGGTCTAGCGGGGGGAACTCCTACAATGAGCAGTTCTTC. It translates to CASSPLRSGSSGGNSYNEQFF.

The V gene is TRBV27, the J gene TRBJ2-7; 8 bases line up with TRBD1. With 3 bases clipped from V and 6 bases from J, the junction kept 7 bases outside the gene matches. CDR1 is MNHEY and CDR2 is SMNVEV in the germline V gene (reference sequence). The CDR3 length is 14 residues. CDR3 DNA: TGTGCCAGCAGTTTCTCGGACAGGGTGAGCGAGCAGTACTTC. Its translation is CASSFSDRVSEQYF.

The chain joins TRBV28 to TRBJ1-5, with D tentatively TRBD1 (5 bases). Trimming took off 2 bases at V and 2 bases at J, with 10 bases between the two ends. Germline lookup yields CDR1 MDHEN and CDR2 SYDVKM. CDR3 size: 15 residues. The CDR3 protein is CASSLGAVGNQPQHF. The DNA of the CDR3 is TGTGCCAGCAGTTTAGGGGCCGTCGGCAATCAGCCCCAGCATTTT.

The chain joins TRBV4-3 to TRBJ2-1; a weak D match, TRBD2 (6 bases). The CDR3 sequence is 13 residues long. The germline CDR1 and CDR2 sequences are LGHNA and YSLEER. The V end was cut by 0 bases, the J end by 15 bases, with 15 bases between. The CDR3 DNA is TGCGCCAGCAGCCAAGATCGCTCTAGCGAGGGGTTCTTC. Its translation: CASSQDRSSEGFF.

The chain links TRBV7-2 to TRBJ1-2; D not certain. Germline CDR1 reads SGHTA; CDR2 reads FQGNSA. V was pared by 0 bases and J by 3 bases, with 11 bases between. The CDR3 length is 15 residues. The CDR3 DNA sequence: TGTGCCAGCAGCTTAGCGGTCGAGCGGGACTATGGCTACACCTTC. It yields the protein CASSLAVERDYGYTF.

V is TRBV5-6 and J is TRBJ1-1; 12 bases agree with TRBD1. The CDR3 has 14 amino acids. J lost 6 bases, V lost 3 bases, and 3 bases had no gene match. CDR1 is SGHDT and CDR2 is YYEEEE in the germline V gene. The CDR3 loop reads CASSWGQGASEAFF. CDR3 nucleotide sequence: TGTGCCAGCAGCTGGGGACAGGGGGCCTCTGAAGCTTTCTTT.

CDR3 DNA sequence: TGTGCCACCAGCAGAGACGGCCTGAGGTTGACAGGGCCCAACACTGAAGCTTTCTTT. As protein: CATSRDGLRLTGPNTEAFF. This chain uses TRBV15 with TRBJ1-1; 7 bases are shared with TRBD1. The CDR3 contains 19 residues. Losses at the gene ends were 0 bases for V and 2 bases for J; bases not matched to a gene: 15. CDR1 and CDR2 (germline): LNHNV, YYDKDF (reference sequence).

The chain couples TRBV4-1 to TRBJ2-7, with 7 bases aligning to TRBD2. Germline assignment: CDR1 MGHRA and CDR2 YSYEKL. This CDR3 spans 14 amino acids. Losses at the gene ends were 1 base for V and 4 bases for J; bases not matched to a gene: 4. Here the CDR3 reads CASSQASGVYEQYF. CDR3 bases: TGCGCCAGCAGCCAAGCCAGCGGGGTTTACGAGCAGTACTTC.

This chain uses TRBV7-2 with TRBJ2-3; the match to TRBD2 covers 9 bases. The CDR3 loop spans 15 amino acids. The germline CDR1 and CDR2 sequences are SGHTA and FQGNSA. Trimming at V came to 0 bases and at J to 4 bases, leaving 2 bases not matched to a gene. The CDR3 DNA follows: TGTGCCAGCAGCTTAGCAAGCGGGAGGTCAGATACGCAGTATTTT. Its translation is CASSLASGRSDTQYF.

The chain uses TRBV5-1 and TRBJ1-2; TRBD1 agrees at 8 bases. The CDR3 is 15 residues long. The ends lost 0 bases at V and 5 bases at J; junction bases unmatched: 6. Germline CDR1 reads SGHRS; CDR2 reads YFSETQ. The CDR3 bases are TGCGCCAGCAGCTTGGTGTCAGGGGGCGGGTATGGCTACACCTTC. It yields the protein CASSLVSGGGYGYTF. The whole variable domain, remainder taken from reference TRBV5-1 and TRBJ1-2, is KAGVTQTPRYLIKTRGQQVTLSCSPISGHRSVSWYQQTPGQGLQFLFEYFSETQRNKGNFPGRFSGRQFSNSRSEMNVSTLELGDSALYLCASSLVSGGGYGYTFGSGTRLTVV.

The chain employs TRBV7-2 and TRBJ2-3, with unresolved D. V was shortened by 1 base and J by 6 bases, with 11 bases between the two germline ends. Germline CDR1 and CDR2: SGHTA and FQGNSA. The CDR3 runs to 14 residues. CDR3 nucleotides: TGTGCCAGCAGCTTAGTTGTAGTACCGGATACGCAGTATTTT. Amino acids: CASSLVVVPDTQYF.

The rearrangement uses TRBV2 and TRBJ2-1, with TRBD2 matching 10 bases. The length of the CDR3 is 15 residues. Losses at the gene ends were 0 bases for V and 9 bases for J; bases not matched to a gene: 5. From germline, CDR1 is SNHLY and CDR2 FYNNEI. CDR3 amino acids: CASSEALSGRGEQFF. Here the CDR3 DNA reads TGTGCCAGCAGTGAAGCGCTAAGCGGGAGGGGTGAGCAGTTCTTC.

V gene TRBV5-1 combines with J gene TRBJ2-7, with 15 bases that match TRBD2. The V gene end was trimmed by 3 bases and the J gene end by 2 bases; junction bases not matched to a gene: 3. This CDR3 region has 16 residues. CDR1 and CDR2 (germline): SGHRS, YFSETQ. CDR3 in DNA: TGCGCCAGCAGCTGGGGGACTAGCGGGAGGACCTACGAGCAGTACTTC. As protein: CASSWGTSGRTYEQYF.

CDR3 in amino acids: CASSSQTVRGGDYGYTF. As DNA, the CDR3 is TGTGCCAGCAGCTCCCAAACGGTTCGGGGTGGCGACTATGGCTACACCTTC. The chain has TRBV7-9 and TRBJ1-2; D remains unclear. V lost 4 bases and J lost 3, with 21 bases in between. The CDR3 runs 17 residues. The germline V gene encodes CDR1 SEHNR and CDR2 FQNEAQ (reference sequence).

For the CDR3, the DNA is TGCGCCAGCAGCCGGGACAGGGCCTTTGAAAAACTGTTTTTT. This sequence encodes CASSRDRAFEKLFF. The chain recombines TRBV5-1 with TRBJ1-4; 9 bases agree with TRBD1. After removal of 4 bases from V and 7 bases from J, the junction contained 5 bases not matched to a gene. This CDR3 contains 14 residues. The germline CDR1 and CDR2 sequences are SGHRS and YFSETQ.

The chain has TRBV11-3 and TRBJ2-1; 7 bases align to TRBD2. The CDR3 is made up of 15 amino acids. Germline trimming cut 0 bases from V and 5 bases from J; bases unmatched to any gene: 4. From germline, CDR1 is SGHNT and CDR2 YENEEA. The CDR3 loop reads CASSLEGGVNNEQFF. CDR3 DNA: TGTGCCAGCAGCTTAGAGGGGGGGGTGAACAATGAGCAGTTCTTC. Filled out from reference TRBV11-3 and TRBJ2-1, the complete variable domain reads EAGVVQSPRYKIIEKKQPVAFWCNPISGHNTLYWYLQNLGQGPELLIRYENEEAVDDSQLPKDRFSAERLKGVDSTLKIQPAELGDSAVYLCASSLEGGVNNEQFFGPGTRLTVL.

The sample holds one count of this clone. The chain carries TRBV7-8 and TRBJ1-3; D uncertain. Per the germline V gene, CDR1 is SGHVS and CDR2 is FQNEAQ. Trimming stripped 2 bases from V and 3 bases from J, with 11 bases between. This CDR3 region has 15 residues. Written as DNA, the CDR3 is TGTGCCAGCAGCTTACGGGAGTTTGGTGGAAACACCATATATTTT. It yields the protein CASSLREFGGNTIYF.

The V and J genes are TRBV18 and TRBJ2-1, with a possible D match to TRBD2 (7 bases). This CDR3 is built from 15 residues. Germline lookup yields CDR1 KGHSH and CDR2 LQKENI. Trimming removed 3 bases at V and 8 bases at J, with 17 bases between. CDR3 coding DNA: TGTGCCAGCTCACCGGTGGGGGGGCCCGGTGATGAGCAGTTCTTC. Its protein is CASSPVGGPGDEQFF.

This rearrangement joins TRBV5-5 to TRBJ1-1, with unresolved D. The CDR3 is 14 amino acids. The germline V gene encodes CDR1 SGHKS and CDR2 YYEKEE (reference sequence). V lost 3 bases and J lost 6, with 15 bases in between. In DNA, the CDR3 is TGTGCCAGCAGCTATCAGACACAGATCTCTGAAGCTTTCTTT. Translating it yields CASSYQTQISEAFF.

The CDR3 spells CASSLSPSGEYEQYF. The DNA for the CDR3 is TGCGCCAGCAGCTTGTCGCCCTCCGGAGAGTACGAGCAGTACTTC. The rearrangement joins TRBV5-1 to TRBJ2-7, with D hard to call. This CDR3 is 15 amino acids long. The V gene lost 1 base and the J gene lost 4 bases, with 15 bases spanning the gap. The germline CDR1 and CDR2 sequences are SGHRS and YFSETQ. The whole variable domain, remainder taken from reference TRBV5-1 and TRBJ2-7, is KAGVTQTPRYLIKTRGQQVTLSCSPISGHRSVSWYQQTPGQGLQFLFEYFSETQRNKGNFPGRFSGRQFSNSRSEMNVSTLELGDSALYLCASSLSPSGEYEQYFGPGTRLTVT.

The chain is built from TRBV19 and TRBJ1-4; D possibly corresponds to TRBD1 (6 bases). In germline, CDR1 is LNHDA, CDR2 SQIVND (reference sequence). V dropped 6 bases and J dropped 5 bases, with 13 bases sitting between them. This CDR3 is built from 14 residues. This CDR3 reads CASRKDRWNEKLFF. The CDR3 DNA reads TGTGCCAGTAGAAAAGACAGGTGGAATGAAAAACTGTTTTTT.